The clone carrying this T cell receptor beta chain has more than one count but fewer than ten. What it binds is unknown. This sample was included in a study of CD8+ T cells in alopecia areata. Study observations and caveats: Clonality in lesional scalp, especially alopecia totalis/universalis, exceeded that of normal scalp.

The germline V and J ends were trimmed by 8 bases and 8 bases, with 28 bases remaining between them. The CDR3 runs to 17 residues. Germline V gene sequence: CDR1 LNHDA, CDR2 SQIVND (reference sequence). Isolated RNA was reverse transcribed into cDNA used as the sequencing template. Sequencing was performed with immunoSEQ multiplex PCR; in TCRdb, only in-frame clones are kept and a portion is missing. This table holds 110,000 or so clones, around two fifths found once. The sequenced sample consisted of CD4+ T cells sorted from blood. This TCR was recovered from a human donor with alopecia areata. The chain joins TRBV19 to TRBJ2-1; unclear D gene. DNA for the CDR3: TGTGCCAGTGACTTTCGCTTCCCGGTGGTAGGTCGGTATGAGCAGTTCTTC. This gives the protein CASDFRFPVVGRYEQFF.